This T cell receptor beta chain stems from a study of cytomegalovirus exposure and HLA in healthy donors. Whole-study findings and limits: The study labeled around 160 TCR beta chains cytomegalovirus-associated. Associated with HLA alleles at 0.05 false discovery rate in a later analysis were around 17,000 TCR beta sequences.

The germline V gene has CDR1 LNHDA and CDR2 SQIVND (reference sequence). The CDR3 extends over 14 amino acids. Germline trimming cut 5 bases from V and 4 bases from J; bases unmatched to any gene: 2. As concerns this clone: Its specificity is unknown.

Both 60 Vbeta primers and 13 Jbeta primers went into the PCR. Only in-frame clones appear in the TCRdb table, and some are missing; sequencing was by immunoSEQ multiplex PCR. This sample has 90,000 to 140,000 clones; 60% to 85% occur once, and the top ten carry 1.3%. The specimen was PBMCs. The gene calls are TRBV19 and TRBJ2-1, with 10 bases that match TRBD2. The sequence came from a middle-aged man in good health and CMV-seronegative. The CDR3 coding sequence is TGTGCCAGTAGTTTACTAGCGGGGTACAATGAGCAGTTCTTC. Protein sequence: CASSLLAGYNEQFF.